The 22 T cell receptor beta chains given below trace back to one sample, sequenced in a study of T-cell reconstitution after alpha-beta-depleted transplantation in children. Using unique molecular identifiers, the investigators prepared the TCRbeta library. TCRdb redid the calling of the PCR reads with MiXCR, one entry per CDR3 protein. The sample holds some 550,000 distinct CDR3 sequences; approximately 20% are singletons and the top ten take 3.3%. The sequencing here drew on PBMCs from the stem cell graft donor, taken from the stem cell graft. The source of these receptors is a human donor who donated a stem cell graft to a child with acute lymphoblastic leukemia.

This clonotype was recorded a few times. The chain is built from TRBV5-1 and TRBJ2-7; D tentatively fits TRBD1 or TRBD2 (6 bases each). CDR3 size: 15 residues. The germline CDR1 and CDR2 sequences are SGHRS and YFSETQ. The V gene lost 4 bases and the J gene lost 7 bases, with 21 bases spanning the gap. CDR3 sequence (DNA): TGCGCCAGCAGCGGGAGCTTAGGGGGGCCTCGGGAGCAGTACTTC. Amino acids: CASSGSLGGPREQYF.

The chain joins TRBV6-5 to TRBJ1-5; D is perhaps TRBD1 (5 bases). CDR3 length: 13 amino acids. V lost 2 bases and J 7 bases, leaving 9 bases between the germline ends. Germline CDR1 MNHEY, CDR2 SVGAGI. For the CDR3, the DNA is TGTGCCAGCAGTTACAGCGACAGCCAGCCCCAGCATTTT. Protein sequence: CASSYSDSQPQHF.

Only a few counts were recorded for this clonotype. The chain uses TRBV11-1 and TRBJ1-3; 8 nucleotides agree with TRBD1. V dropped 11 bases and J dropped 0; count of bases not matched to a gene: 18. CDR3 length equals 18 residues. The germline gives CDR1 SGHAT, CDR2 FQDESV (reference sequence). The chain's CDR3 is CAATPPGQASYSGNTIYF. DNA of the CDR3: TGTGCCGCTACCCCCCCGGGACAGGCGTCTTACTCTGGAAACACCATATATTTT.

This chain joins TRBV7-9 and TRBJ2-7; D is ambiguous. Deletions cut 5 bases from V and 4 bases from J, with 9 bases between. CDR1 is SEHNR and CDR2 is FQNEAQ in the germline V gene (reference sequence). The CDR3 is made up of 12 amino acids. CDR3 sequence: CASSDARYEQYF. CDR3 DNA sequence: TGTGCCAGCAGCGACGCGAGATACGAGCAGTACTTC.

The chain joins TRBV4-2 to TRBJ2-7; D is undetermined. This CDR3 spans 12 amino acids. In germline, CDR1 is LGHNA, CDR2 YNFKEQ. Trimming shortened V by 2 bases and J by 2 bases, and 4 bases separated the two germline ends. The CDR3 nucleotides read TGTGCCAGCAGCCAATCAACCTACGAGCAGTACTTC. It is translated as CASSQSTYEQYF.

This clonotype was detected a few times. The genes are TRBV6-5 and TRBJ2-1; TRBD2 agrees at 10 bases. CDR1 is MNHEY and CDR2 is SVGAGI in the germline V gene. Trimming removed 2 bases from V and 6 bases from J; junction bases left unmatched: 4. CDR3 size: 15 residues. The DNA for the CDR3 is TGTGCCAGCAGTTACGGCCTAGCGGGAGTCAATGAGCAGTTCTTC. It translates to CASSYGLAGVNEQFF.

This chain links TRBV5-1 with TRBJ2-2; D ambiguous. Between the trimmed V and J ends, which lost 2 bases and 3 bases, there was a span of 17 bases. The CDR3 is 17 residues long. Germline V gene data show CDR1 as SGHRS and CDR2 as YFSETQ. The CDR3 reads CASSFPPHKGYTGELFF. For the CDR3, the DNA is TGCGCCAGCAGCTTTCCCCCCCACAAAGGATACACCGGGGAGCTGTTTTTT.

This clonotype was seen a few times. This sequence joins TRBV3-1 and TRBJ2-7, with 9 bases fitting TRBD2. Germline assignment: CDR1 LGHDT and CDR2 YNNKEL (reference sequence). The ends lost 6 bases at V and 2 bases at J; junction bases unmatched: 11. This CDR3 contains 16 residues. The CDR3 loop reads CASSLEAGGQTYEQYF. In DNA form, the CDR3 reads TGTGCCAGCAGTCTTGAAGCGGGAGGCCAAACCTACGAGCAGTACTTC.

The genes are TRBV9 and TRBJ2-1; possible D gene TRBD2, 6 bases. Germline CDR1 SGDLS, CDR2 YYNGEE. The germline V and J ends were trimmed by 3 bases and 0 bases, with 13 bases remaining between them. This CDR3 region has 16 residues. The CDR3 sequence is CASSGAGRNSYNEQFF. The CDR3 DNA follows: TGTGCCAGCAGCGGGGCGGGACGTAACTCCTACAATGAGCAGTTCTTC.

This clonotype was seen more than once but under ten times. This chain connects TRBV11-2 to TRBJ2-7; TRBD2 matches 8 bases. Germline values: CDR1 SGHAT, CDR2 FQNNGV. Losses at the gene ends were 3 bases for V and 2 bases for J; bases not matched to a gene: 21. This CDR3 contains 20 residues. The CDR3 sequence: CASSFSRGGLAGLRPYEQYF. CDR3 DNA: TGTGCCAGCAGCTTCTCTAGGGGGGGTCTAGCGGGCCTACGACCCTACGAGCAGTACTTC.

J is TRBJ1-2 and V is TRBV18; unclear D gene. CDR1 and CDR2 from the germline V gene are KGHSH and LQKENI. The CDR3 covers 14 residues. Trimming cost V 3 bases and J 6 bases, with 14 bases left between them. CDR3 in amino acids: CASSPTSLIDGYTF. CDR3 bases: TGTGCCAGCTCACCCACATCACTTATAGATGGCTACACCTTC.

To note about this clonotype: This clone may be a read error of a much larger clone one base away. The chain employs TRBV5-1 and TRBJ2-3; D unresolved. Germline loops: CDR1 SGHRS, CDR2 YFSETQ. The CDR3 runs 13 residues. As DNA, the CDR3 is TGCGCCAGCAGATTGGAAGGTACAGATACGCAGTATTTT. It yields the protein CASRLEGTDTQYF.

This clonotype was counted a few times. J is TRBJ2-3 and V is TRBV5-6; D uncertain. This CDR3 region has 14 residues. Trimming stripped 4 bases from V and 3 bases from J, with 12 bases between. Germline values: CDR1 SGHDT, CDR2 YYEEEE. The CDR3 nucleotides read TGTGCCAGCAGCACCGGTTCTAGGACAGATACGCAGTATTTT. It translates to CASSTGSRTDTQYF.

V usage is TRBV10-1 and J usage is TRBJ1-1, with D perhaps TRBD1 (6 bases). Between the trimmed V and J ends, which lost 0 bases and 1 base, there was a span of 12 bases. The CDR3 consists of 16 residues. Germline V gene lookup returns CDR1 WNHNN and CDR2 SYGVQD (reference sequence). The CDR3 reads CASSESKGVGNTEAFF. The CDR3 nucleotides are TGCGCCAGCAGTGAGTCTAAGGGGGTCGGGAACACTGAAGCTTTCTTT.

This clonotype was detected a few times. DNA of the CDR3: TGCGCCAGCCAGCGGGATCTGAGCGGGGAGCTGTTTTTT. It specifies CASQRDLSGELFF. The chain couples TRBV5-1 to TRBJ2-2; 7 bases align to TRBD2. CDR3 size: 13 residues. Germline CDR1 is SGHRS and CDR2 is YFSETQ. The V segment lost 7 bases and the J segment 7 bases; nucleotides outside the gene matches: 7.

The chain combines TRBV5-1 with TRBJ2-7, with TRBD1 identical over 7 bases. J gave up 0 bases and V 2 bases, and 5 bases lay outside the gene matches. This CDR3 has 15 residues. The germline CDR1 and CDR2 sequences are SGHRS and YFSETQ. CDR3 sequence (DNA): TGCGCCAGCAGCTTACAGGGGCCCTACTCCTACGAGCAGTACTTC. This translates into CASSLQGPYSYEQYF.

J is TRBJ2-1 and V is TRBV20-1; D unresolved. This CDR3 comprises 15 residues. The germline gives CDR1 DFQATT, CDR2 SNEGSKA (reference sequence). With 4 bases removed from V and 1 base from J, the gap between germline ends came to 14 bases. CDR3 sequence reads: CSATSYADSYNEQFF. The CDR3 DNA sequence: TGCAGTGCTACCAGCTACGCGGATTCCTACAATGAGCAGTTCTTC.

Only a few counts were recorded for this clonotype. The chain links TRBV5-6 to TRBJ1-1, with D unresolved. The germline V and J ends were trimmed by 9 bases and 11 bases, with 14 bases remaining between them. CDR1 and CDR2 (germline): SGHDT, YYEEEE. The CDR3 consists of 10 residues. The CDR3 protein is CATYLLGAFF. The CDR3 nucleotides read TGTGCCACCTACCTCCTTGGCGCTTTCTTT. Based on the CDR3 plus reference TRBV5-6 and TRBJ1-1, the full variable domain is DAGVTQSPTHLIKTRGQQVTLRCSPKSGHDTVSWYQQALGQGPQFIFQYYEEEERQRGNFPDRFSGHQFPNYSSELNVNALLLGDSALYLCATYLLGAFFGQGTRLTVV.

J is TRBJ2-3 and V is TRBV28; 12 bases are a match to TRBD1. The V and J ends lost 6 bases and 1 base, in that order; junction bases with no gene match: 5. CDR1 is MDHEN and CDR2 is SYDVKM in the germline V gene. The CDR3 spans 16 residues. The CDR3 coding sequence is TGTGCCAGCAGGGGGACAGGGGGCGCGGGCACAGATACGCAGTATTTT. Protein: CASRGTGGAGTDTQYF.

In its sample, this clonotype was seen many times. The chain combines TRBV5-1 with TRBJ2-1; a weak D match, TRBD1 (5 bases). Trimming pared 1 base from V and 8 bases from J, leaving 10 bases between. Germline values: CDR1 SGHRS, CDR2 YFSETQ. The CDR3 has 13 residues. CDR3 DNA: TGCGCCAGCAGCTTGCCAGGGAAGCATGAGCAGTTCTTC. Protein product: CASSLPGKHEQFF. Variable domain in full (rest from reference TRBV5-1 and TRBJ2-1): KAGVTQTPRYLIKTRGQQVTLSCSPISGHRSVSWYQQTPGQGLQFLFEYFSETQRNKGNFPGRFSGRQFSNSRSEMNVSTLELGDSALYLCASSLPGKHEQFFGPGTRLTVL.

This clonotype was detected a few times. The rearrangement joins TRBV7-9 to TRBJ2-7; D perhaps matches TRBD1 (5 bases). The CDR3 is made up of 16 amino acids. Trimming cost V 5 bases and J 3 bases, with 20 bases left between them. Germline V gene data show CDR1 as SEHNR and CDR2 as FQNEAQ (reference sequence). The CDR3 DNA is TGTGCCAGCAGCACTTCCTGGCAGGGAACGTACTACGAGCAGTACTTC. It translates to CASSTSWQGTYYEQYF.

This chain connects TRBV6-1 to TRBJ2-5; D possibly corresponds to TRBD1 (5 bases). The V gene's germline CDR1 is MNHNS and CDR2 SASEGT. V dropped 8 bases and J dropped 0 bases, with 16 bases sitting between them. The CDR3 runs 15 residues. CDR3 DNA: TGTGCCAGCTCCCGAGTGAAGGGGTACCAAGAGACCCAGTACTTC. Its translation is CASSRVKGYQETQYF.